The clone carrying this T cell receptor beta chain was counted many times. The antigen remains unidentified. The sample comes from a study of T cells in Graves' hyperthyroidism and ophthalmopathy. Researchers took RNA transcripts and amplified the TCR beta CDR3 regions from them. A set of HTBI primers served as the primers for a first-round RT-PCR of the TCR CDR3. Using its own MiXCR run on the multiplex PCR reads, TCRdb lists one record per CDR3 protein. The sample has hundreds of thousands of distinct CDR3 sequences; about a third are singletons. Study-level points and caveats: In blood, most of the thyroid clonotypes expanded above 0.001 were also present. A model built on 13 V-J features separated ophthalmopathy from stable hyperthyroidism.

No progression to ophthalmopathy during 18 months of follow-up defined stable disease. This TCR derives from a woman aged 40 to 50 with Graves' hyperthyroidism. The sequenced sample consisted of blood.

CDR3 amino acids: CASSHRDRGRMGVLTF. The CDR3 nucleotides read TGTGCCAGCAGCCACCGGGACAGGGGGCGCATGGGCGTCCTGACTTTC. The chain employs TRBV11-2 and TRBJ2-6, with 12 bases fitting TRBD1. The germline CDR1 and CDR2 sequences are SGHAT and FQNNGV. The CDR3 is 16 amino acids. The trim removed 5 bases at V and 12 bases at J, leaving 11 bases unmatched.